This T cell receptor beta chain was observed in a study of T cell changes during pregnancy in multiple sclerosis. This table comes from immunoSEQ multiplex PCR, and its TCRdb copy is limited to in-frame clones, with some not included. The sample consists of some 29,000 clones, 91% of them appearing once. This CDR3 contains 13 residues. Germline V gives CDR1 SNHLY, CDR2 FYNNEI. V lost 6 bases to trimming and J lost 5 bases, with 14 bases between them. Specimen: CD8+ T cells from peripheral blood mononuclear cells, collected in the second trimester of pregnancy. The genes are TRBV2 and TRBJ2-7, with D perhaps TRBD1 (6 bases). The source of this sequence is a female donor in good health, enrolled as a control in a pregnancy study. CDR3 sequence (DNA): TGTGCCAGCAGATCCGGGACATTGAACGAGCAGTACTTC. Protein product: CASRSGTLNEQYF.